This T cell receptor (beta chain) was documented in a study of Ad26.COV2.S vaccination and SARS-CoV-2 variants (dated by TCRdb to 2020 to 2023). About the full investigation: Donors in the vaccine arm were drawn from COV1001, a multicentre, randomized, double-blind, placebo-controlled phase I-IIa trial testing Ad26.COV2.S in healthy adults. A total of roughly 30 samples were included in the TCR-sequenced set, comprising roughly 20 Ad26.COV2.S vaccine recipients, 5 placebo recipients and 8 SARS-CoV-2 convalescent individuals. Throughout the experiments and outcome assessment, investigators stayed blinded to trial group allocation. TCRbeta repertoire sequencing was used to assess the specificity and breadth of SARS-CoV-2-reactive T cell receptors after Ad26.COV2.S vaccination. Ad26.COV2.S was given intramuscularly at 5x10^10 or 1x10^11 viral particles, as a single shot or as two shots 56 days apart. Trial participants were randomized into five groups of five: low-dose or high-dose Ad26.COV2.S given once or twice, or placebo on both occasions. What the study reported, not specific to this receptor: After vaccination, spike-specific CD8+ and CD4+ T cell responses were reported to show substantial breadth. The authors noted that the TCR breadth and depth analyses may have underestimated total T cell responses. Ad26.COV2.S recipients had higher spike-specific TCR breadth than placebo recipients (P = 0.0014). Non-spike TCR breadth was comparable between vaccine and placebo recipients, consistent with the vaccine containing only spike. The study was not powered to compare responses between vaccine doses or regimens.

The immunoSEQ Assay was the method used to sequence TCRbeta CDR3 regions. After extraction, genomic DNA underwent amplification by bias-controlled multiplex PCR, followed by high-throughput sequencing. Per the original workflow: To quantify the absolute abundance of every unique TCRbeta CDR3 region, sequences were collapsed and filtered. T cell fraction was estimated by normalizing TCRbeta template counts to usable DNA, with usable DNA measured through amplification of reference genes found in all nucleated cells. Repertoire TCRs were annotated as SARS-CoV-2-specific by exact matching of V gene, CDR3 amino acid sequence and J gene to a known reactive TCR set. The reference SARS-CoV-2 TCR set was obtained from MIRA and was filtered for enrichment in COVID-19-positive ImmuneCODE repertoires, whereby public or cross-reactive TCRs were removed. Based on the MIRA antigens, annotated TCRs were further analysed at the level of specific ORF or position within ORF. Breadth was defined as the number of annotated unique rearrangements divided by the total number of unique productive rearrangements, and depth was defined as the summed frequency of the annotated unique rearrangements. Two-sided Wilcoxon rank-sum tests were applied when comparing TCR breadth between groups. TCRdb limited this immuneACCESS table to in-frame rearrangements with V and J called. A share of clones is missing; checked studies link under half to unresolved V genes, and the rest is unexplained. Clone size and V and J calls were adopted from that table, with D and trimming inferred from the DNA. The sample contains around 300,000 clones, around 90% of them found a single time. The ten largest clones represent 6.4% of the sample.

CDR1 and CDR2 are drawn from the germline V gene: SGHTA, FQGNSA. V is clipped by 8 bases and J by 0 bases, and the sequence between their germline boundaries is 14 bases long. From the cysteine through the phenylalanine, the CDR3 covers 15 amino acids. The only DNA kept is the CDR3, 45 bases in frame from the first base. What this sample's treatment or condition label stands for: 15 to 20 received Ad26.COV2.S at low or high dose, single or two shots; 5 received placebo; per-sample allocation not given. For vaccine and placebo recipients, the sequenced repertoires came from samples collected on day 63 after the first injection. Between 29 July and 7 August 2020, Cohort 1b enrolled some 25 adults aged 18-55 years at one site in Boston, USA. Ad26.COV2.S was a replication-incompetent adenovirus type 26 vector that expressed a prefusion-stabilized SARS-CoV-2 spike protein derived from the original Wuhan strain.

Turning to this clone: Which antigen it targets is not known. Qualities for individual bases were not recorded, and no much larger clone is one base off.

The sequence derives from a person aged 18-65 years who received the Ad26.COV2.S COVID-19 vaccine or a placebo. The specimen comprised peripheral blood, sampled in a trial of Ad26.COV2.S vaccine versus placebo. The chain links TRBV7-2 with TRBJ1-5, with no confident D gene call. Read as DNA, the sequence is TGTGCCAGCGGGTCGTGGGCTGATAGCAATCAGCCCCAGCATTTT. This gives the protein CASGSWADSNQPQHF.